Shown below are 15 T cell receptor beta chains from a single sample sequenced in a study of blood T cell repertoires in COVID-19. TCRdb's copy holds only in-frame clones and misses some; the assay was immunoSEQ multiplex PCR. The data contain about 98,000 clones, around 76% of them singletons. The sample taken for sequencing was peripheral blood. The receptors were sampled from an elderly man with acute or convalescent COVID-19.

V is TRBV5-1 and J is TRBJ2-7; TRBD1 is a possible D gene (6 bases). Per germline, CDR1 SGHRS and CDR2 YFSETQ. This CDR3 is built from 14 residues. The V end lost 3 bases, the J end lost 4 bases, and 14 bases lay between the germline ends. Written as DNA, the CDR3 is TGCGCCAGCAGCTCGGTGGCAGGGGCGTACGAGCAGTACTTC. Translated, it gives CASSSVAGAYEQYF.

The chain joins TRBV11-2 to TRBJ2-1; 13 nucleotides align to TRBD2. The V segment lost 5 bases and the J segment 9 bases; nucleotides outside the gene matches: 7. The CDR3 is 15 residues long. From germline, CDR1 is SGHAT and CDR2 FQNNGV. This CDR3 is CASSQGLAGYGEQFF. CDR3 in DNA: TGTGCCAGCAGCCAGGGACTAGCGGGATATGGTGAGCAGTTCTTC. Drawing the rest from reference TRBV11-2 and TRBJ2-1, the complete variable domain is EAGVAQSPRYKIIEKRQSVAFWCNPISGHATLYWYQQILGQGPKLLIQFQNNGVVDDSQLPKDRFSAERLKGVDSTLKIQPAKLEDSAVYLCASSQGLAGYGEQFFGPGTRLTVL.

The CDR3 here is CASSLGGSRRNTIYF. Here the CDR3 DNA reads TGTGCCAGCAGCTTGGGAGGCTCCCGAAGAAACACCATATATTTT. The chain is built from TRBV5-6 and TRBJ1-3; D gene uncertain. Germline V gene sequence: CDR1 SGHDT, CDR2 YYEEEE. Trimming left V 0 bases short and J 5 bases short, with 12 bases between. The CDR3 is made up of 15 amino acids. The variable domain in full, with the rest retrieved from reference TRBV5-6 and TRBJ1-3, is DAGVTQSPTHLIKTRGQQVTLRCSPKSGHDTVSWYQQALGQGPQFIFQYYEEEERQRGNFPDRFSGHQFPNYSSELNVNALLLGDSALYLCASSLGGSRRNTIYFGEGSWLTVV.

This chain connects TRBV5-1 to TRBJ2-7; TRBD2 might be the D (6 bases). This CDR3 region has 13 residues. The V end lost 0 bases, the J end lost 9 bases, and 13 bases lay between the germline ends. Germline CDR1 and CDR2: SGHRS and YFSETQ. The DNA of the CDR3 is TGCGCCAGCAGCTTGGAGGCAGGACTAAGGCAGTACTTC. Amino acid sequence: CASSLEAGLRQYF.

The chain is built from TRBV30 and TRBJ2-2, with 9 bases matching TRBD2. Germline V gene sequence: CDR1 GTSNPN, CDR2 SVGIG (reference sequence). The CDR3 is 14 amino acids. In DNA, the CDR3 is TGTGCTACCTCCGCGGGAGGGATCACCGGGGAGCTGTTTTTT. Translated, it gives CATSAGGITGELFF.

The rearrangement links TRBV7-2 to TRBJ1-6, with 8 bases identical to TRBD1. The CDR3 runs 14 residues. Germline trimming cut 5 bases from V and 10 bases from J; bases unmatched to any gene: 7. Germline values: CDR1 SGHTA, CDR2 FQGNSA. As DNA, the CDR3 is TGTGCCAGCAGCAACCGGGACAGGAACTCACCCCTCCACTTT. Translating it yields CASSNRDRNSPLHF.

The V gene is TRBV7-2, the J gene TRBJ1-5, with no clear D. The V end was cut by 5 bases, the J end by 7 bases, with 15 bases between. Germline V gene data show CDR1 as SGHTA and CDR2 as FQGNSA. The length of the CDR3 is 14 residues. The CDR3 DNA sequence: TGTGCCAGCAGCCCAGGTCGGGGAGTCCAGCCCCAGCATTTT. As protein: CASSPGRGVQPQHF.

The rearrangement links TRBV14 to TRBJ2-7, with TRBD2 matching over 12 bases. The CDR3 contains 16 residues. Germline CDR1 is SGHDN and CDR2 is FVKESK. V dropped 4 bases and J dropped 3; count of bases not matched to a gene: 7. CDR3 DNA sequence: TGTGCCAGCAGCCTGATGACTAGCGGGAGTTTCTACGAGCAGTACTTC. Translating it yields CASSLMTSGSFYEQYF.

This chain uses TRBV10-3 with TRBJ2-5; no clear D. This CDR3 comprises 13 residues. The ends were cut back, 3 bases at V and 0 bases at J, with 5 bases in the middle. Germline loops: CDR1 ENHRY, CDR2 SYGVKD. CDR3 protein: CAISEQHQETQYF. In DNA form, the CDR3 reads TGTGCCATCAGTGAACAGCACCAAGAGACCCAGTACTTC.

The chain employs TRBV9 and TRBJ2-6; tentative D call: TRBD1 (5 bases). The V and J ends lost 4 bases and 0 bases respectively, with 11 bases between them. The CDR3 is 16 residues long. The germline gives CDR1 SGDLS, CDR2 YYNGEE. For the CDR3, the DNA is TGTGCCAGCAGCTTTCAGGGCAGCTCTGGGGCCAACGTCCTGACTTTC. Translating it yields CASSFQGSSGANVLTF.

The V call is TRBV11-2, the J call TRBJ1-6; the match to TRBD1 covers 9 bases. The germline gives CDR1 SGHAT, CDR2 FQNNGV. The junction had 5 bases not matched to a gene; V was cut back by 1 base and J by 10 bases. This CDR3 is built from 15 residues. For the CDR3, the DNA is TGTGCCAGCAGCTTAGGAGGACAGGGGAAATCACCCCTCCACTTT. Amino acid sequence: CASSLGGQGKSPLHF.

The chain carries TRBV5-4 and TRBJ2-2, with 9 bases fitting TRBD1. The germline V gene encodes CDR1 SGHNT and CDR2 YYREEE (reference sequence). V trimming: 5 bases; J trimming: 4 bases; junction bases outside the gene matches: 9. CDR3 length equals 16 residues. The CDR3 sequence is CASSWGQGRGTGELFF. The CDR3 bases are TGTGCCAGCAGTTGGGGACAGGGAAGGGGCACCGGGGAGCTGTTTTTT.

The V gene is TRBV5-1, the J gene TRBJ1-1, with 7 positions matching TRBD1. Per germline, CDR1 SGHRS and CDR2 YFSETQ. Trimming cost V 4 bases and J 4 bases; bases outside gene matches: 7. The CDR3 extends over 14 amino acids. CDR3 DNA sequence: TGCGCCAGCAGCCTCCGACAGGGTCCCACTGAAGCTTTCTTT. It encodes CASSLRQGPTEAFF.

This sequence joins TRBV5-1 and TRBJ1-1, with 10 bases aligning to TRBD1. Looked up from germline, CDR1 is SGHRS and CDR2 is YFSETQ. V shed 4 bases, J shed 4 bases, and the junction held 4 bases outside the gene matches. This CDR3 region has 14 residues. CDR3 protein: CASSVDRGGTEAFF. The CDR3 bases are TGCGCCAGCAGCGTGGACAGGGGGGGCACTGAAGCTTTCTTT.

This rearrangement joins TRBV7-2 to TRBJ1-5, with TRBD1 as a possible D gene (5 bases). Germline V gene data show CDR1 as SGHTA and CDR2 as FQGNSA. This CDR3 region has 14 residues. Between the trimmed V and J ends, which lost 5 bases and 7 bases, there was a span of 15 bases. The CDR3: CASSRGGAEQPQHF. In DNA, the CDR3 is TGTGCCAGCAGCCGGGGCGGGGCGGAACAGCCCCAGCATTTT.